This T cell receptor (beta chain) was identified in a study of OX40 agonist ivuxolimab in advanced cancers. For the study at large: Age averaged around 60 years (range 23 to 79), and less than 85% were male.

The germline V gene has CDR1 LNHDA and CDR2 SQIVND (reference sequence). CDR3 length: 16 residues. J was trimmed by 2 bases and V by 2 bases; bases with no gene match: 7. The table came from immunoSEQ multiplex PCR; TCRdb's copy has only in-frame clones and leaves some out. The data contain more than 60,000 clones, about 94% of them seen just once; the ten biggest clones take up around a fifth. This sequence joins TRBV19 and TRBJ2-7; 9 bases align to TRBD2. The sequence derives from an adult with an advanced solid tumor such as melanoma, head and neck, liver or kidney cancer. This specimen was CD4+ or CD8+ T cells sorted from blood, taken in a trial of the OX40 agonist ivuxolimab. The CDR3 DNA follows: TGTGCCAGTAGTATAACCCGACTAGCGGAGGCCTACGAGCAGTACTTC. Protein product: CASSITRLAEAYEQYF.